The clone carrying this T cell receptor (beta chain) has more than one count but fewer than ten. TCRdb re-called the 5' RACE reads through MiXCR, storing one row per CDR3 protein. The data hold approximately 50,000 distinct CDR3 sequences, with 6.5% to 7.5% observed a single time. Regarding time point: blood at routine non-recurrence follow-up after resection. Whole RNA, which was extracted from tumor, nontumor lung tissue or frozen PBMC, was sequenced without any cell sorting. Germline V CDR1 and CDR2: SGHTA, FQGNSA. The length of the CDR3 is 16 residues. J was trimmed by 4 bases and V by 4 bases; bases with no gene match: 10. This specimen comes from a study of spatial heterogeneity in lung cancer. Study-level information: In cases with available follow-up PBMC samples, these were sequenced at a median of about two years after resection. Among detected sequences, beta-chain ones consistently exceeded alpha-chain ones in number. Across the raw uncorrected reads, a unique TCR and UMI combination was observed, on average, more than ten times.

Material: PBMCs, obtained at follow-up. This clonotype was sampled from a female donor with early-stage non-small cell lung cancer. This sequence joins TRBV7-2 and TRBJ2-7; 10 bases are shared with TRBD1. The CDR3 sequence: CASSSRTGGASYEQYF. The CDR3 nucleotides are TGTGCCAGCAGCTCCCGGACAGGGGGGGCTTCTTACGAGCAGTACTTC.